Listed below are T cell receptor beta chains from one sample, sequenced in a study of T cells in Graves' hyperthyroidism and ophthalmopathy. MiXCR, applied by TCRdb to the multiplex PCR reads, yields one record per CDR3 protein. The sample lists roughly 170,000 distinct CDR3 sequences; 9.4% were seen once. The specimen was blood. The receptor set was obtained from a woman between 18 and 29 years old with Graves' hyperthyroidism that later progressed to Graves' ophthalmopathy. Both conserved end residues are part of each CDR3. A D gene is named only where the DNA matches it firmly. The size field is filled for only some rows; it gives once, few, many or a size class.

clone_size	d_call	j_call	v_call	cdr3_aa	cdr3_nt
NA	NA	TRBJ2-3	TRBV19	CASADDGTDTQYF	TGTGCCAGTGCCGACGACGGCACAGATACGCAGTATTTT
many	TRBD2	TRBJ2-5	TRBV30	CAWSVRGFLAGEETQYF	TGTGCCTGGAGTGTACGGGGTTTTCTAGCGGGAGAGGAGACCCAGTACTTC
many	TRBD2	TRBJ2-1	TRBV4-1	CASSQLAGGLRNEQFF	TGCGCCAGCAGCCAATTAGCGGGAGGTTTACGCAATGAGCAGTTCTTC
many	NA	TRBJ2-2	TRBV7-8	CASSLMVVGQNTGELFF	TGTGCCAGCAGCTTAATGGTTGTGGGGCAAAACACCGGGGAGCTGTTTTTT
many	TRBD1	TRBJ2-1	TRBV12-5	CASGLATLPSGQNYNEQFF	TGTGCTAGTGGTTTGGCCACTCTTCCGTCGGGACAGAACTACAATGAGCAGTTCTTC
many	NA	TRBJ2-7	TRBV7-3	CASSHVDPKAYEQYF	TGTGCCAGCAGCCACGTGGATCCTAAGGCCTACGAGCAGTACTTC
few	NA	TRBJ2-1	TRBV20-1	CSARLVPDVEQFF	TGCAGTGCTAGGCTAGTCCCAGACGTTGAGCAGTTCTTC
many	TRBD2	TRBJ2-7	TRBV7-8	CASSLVPALSSGGRLEQYF	TGTGCCAGCAGCTTAGTTCCAGCCCTTTCTAGCGGGGGACGGCTTGAGCAGTACTTC
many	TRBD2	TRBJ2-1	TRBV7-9	CASSTLAGDGNEQFF	TGTGCCAGCAGCACACTAGCGGGAGACGGGAATGAGCAGTTCTTC
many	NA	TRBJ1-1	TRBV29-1	CSVVPGSTEAFF	TGCAGCGTTGTTCCGGGGTCGACTGAAGCTTTCTTT
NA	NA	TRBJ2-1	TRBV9	CASSLRTSLSYNEQFF	TGTGCCAGCAGCTTACGGACCAGCCTCTCCTACAATGAGCAGTTCTTC
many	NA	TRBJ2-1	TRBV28	CASSRSDGEQFF	TGTGCCAGCAGTCGTAGCGATGGTGAGCAGTTCTTC
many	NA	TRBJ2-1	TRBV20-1	CSARGNRNYNEQFF	TGCAGTGCTCGGGGGAACAGGAACTACAATGAGCAGTTCTTC
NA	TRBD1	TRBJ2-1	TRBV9	CASSVDRAGYNEQFF	TGTGCCAGCAGCGTCGACAGGGCCGGATACAATGAGCAGTTCTTC
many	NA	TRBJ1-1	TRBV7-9	CASSLEVSEAFF	TGTGCCAGCAGCTTAGAGGTTTCTGAAGCTTTCTTT
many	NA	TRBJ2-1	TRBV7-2	CASSLAGGWNEQFF	TGTGCCAGCAGCTTAGCGGGGGGTTGGAATGAGCAGTTCTTC
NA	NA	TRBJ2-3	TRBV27	CASSSPGIDTQYF	TGTGCCAGCAGTTCCCCAGGGATAGATACGCAGTATTTT
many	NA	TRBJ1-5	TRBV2	CASSKGQNSNQPQHF	TGTGCCAGCAGTAAAGGGCAGAATAGCAATCAGCCCCAGCATTTT
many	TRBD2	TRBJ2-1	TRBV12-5	CASGRGTSDNEQFF	TGTGCTAGTGGGCGGGGGACTAGCGACAATGAGCAGTTCTTC